A single sample is the source of the 30 T cell receptor beta chains below, sequenced in a study of T cell repertoires in cytomegalovirus infection. TCRdb reprocessed the reads with MiXCR, giving one entry per CDR3 protein. In the table there are approximately 110,000 distinct CDR3 sequences, roughly 39% of which are singletons. Which antigens these TCRs recognize remains unknown. This sample comprised CD8+ T cells from cultured PBMCs, obtained from culture after CMV antigen stimulation. The receptor source for this set is a human donor in good health (CMV status not recorded). Some clones in this sample may be carry-over from other donors' samples.

V usage is TRBV12-3 or TRBV12-4 and J usage is TRBJ1-5; 8 bases are shared with TRBD1. This CDR3 region has 15 residues. V was clipped by 6 bases and J by 1 base; unmatched bases: 5. This CDR3 reads CASSLQGVSNQPQHF. CDR3 in DNA: TGTGCCAGCAGCCTACAGGGGGTGAGCAATCAGCCCCAGCATTTT.

The J gene is TRBJ1-1, the V gene TRBV2, with TRBD1 as a possible D gene (5 bases). From germline, CDR1 is SNHLY and CDR2 FYNNEI. Trimming removed 8 bases at V and 3 bases at J, with 13 bases between. The CDR3 is 13 residues long. The CDR3 protein is CASLGGRDTEAFF. The DNA for the CDR3 is TGTGCCAGCCTGGGCGGCAGGGACACTGAAGCTTTCTTT.

This rearrangement joins TRBV4-1 to TRBJ1-1, with a possible D match to TRBD1 (6 bases). Per the germline V gene, CDR1 is MGHRA and CDR2 is YSYEKL. V was trimmed by 3 bases and J by 3 bases, leaving 23 bases between them. The CDR3 covers 18 residues. The CDR3 coding sequence is TGCGCCAGCAGCCACTCTTCCCCAGGGGCCGTGGGGTACACTGAAGCTTTCTTT. Translating it yields CASSHSSPGAVGYTEAFF.

This clonotype occurred a few times. The chain has TRBV11-2 and TRBJ2-7; 9 bases agree with TRBD2. Germline CDR1 is SGHAT and CDR2 is FQNNGV. Germline trimming cut 5 bases from V and 2 bases from J; bases unmatched to any gene: 10. This CDR3 contains 16 residues. CDR3 nucleotide sequence: TGTGCCAGCAGCCCGGGACCGGGACTAGCAACCTACGAGCAGTACTTC. Translation: CASSPGPGLATYEQYF. Complete variable domain (other parts from reference TRBV11-2 and TRBJ2-7): EAGVAQSPRYKIIEKRQSVAFWCNPISGHATLYWYQQILGQGPKLLIQFQNNGVVDDSQLPKDRFSAERLKGVDSTLKIQPAKLEDSAVYLCASSPGPGLATYEQYFGPGTRLTVT.

CDR3 nucleotide sequence: TGTGCCAGCAGTTTTGGGGGGGCCACAGAGACCCAGTACTTC. Translating gives CASSFGGATETQYF. The genes are TRBV12-3 or TRBV12-4 and TRBJ2-5, with TRBD2 as a possible D gene (7 bases). The CDR3 sequence is 14 residues long. V lost 3 bases, J lost 4 bases, and 12 bases lay in between.

The chain recombines TRBV6-5 with TRBJ2-6; the D is unclear. The CDR3 is made up of 16 amino acids. Between the trimmed V and J ends, which lost 6 bases and 0 bases, there was a span of 12 bases. Germline V lookup: CDR1 MNHEY, CDR2 SVGAGI. In DNA form, the CDR3 reads TGTGCCAGCAGGCCAAGCGAGTTCTCTGGGGCCAACGTCCTGACTTTC. Translation gives CASRPSEFSGANVLTF.

On this clonotype itself: Just one base apart from a much larger clone, this may be a read error. This chain uses TRBV7-9 with TRBJ1-1, with D uncertain. CDR3 length equals 17 residues. Looked up from germline, CDR1 is SEHNR and CDR2 is FQNEAQ (reference sequence). The V gene lost 4 bases and the J gene lost 1 base, with 19 bases spanning the gap. This CDR3 is CASSSGPKGGKNTEAFF. The CDR3 DNA sequence: TGTGCCAGCAGCTCCGGACCAAAAGGTGGAAAGAACACTGAAGCTTTCTTT.

This chain uses TRBV6-5 with TRBJ1-3; D is unclear. The length of the CDR3 is 15 residues. Trimming left V 2 bases short and J 8 bases short, with 16 bases between. Per germline, CDR1 MNHEY and CDR2 SVGAGI. The CDR3 DNA reads TGTGCCAGCAGTTACGGAACGCCACCTTCACACACCATATATTTT. Protein product: CASSYGTPPSHTIYF.

This chain uses TRBV15 with TRBJ1-6; 8 nucleotides agree with TRBD1. The CDR3 spans 16 residues. The J segment lost 8 bases and the V segment lost 0 bases, leaving 6 bases of the junction unmatched. The V gene's germline CDR1 is LNHNV and CDR2 YYDKDF (reference sequence). In nucleotides, the CDR3 is TGTGCCACCAGCAGAGATTTGGCGGGACAGGATTCACCCCTCCACTTT. It encodes CATSRDLAGQDSPLHF.

This clonotype was recorded a few times. The chain recombines TRBV20-1 with TRBJ2-1; no definite D call. The CDR3 consists of 14 residues. V lost 3 bases to trimming and J lost 0 bases, with 9 bases between them. CDR1 DFQATT and CDR2 SNEGSKA come from the germline V gene (reference sequence). In nucleotides, the CDR3 is TGCAGTGCTAGCTTGGAGCCCTCCTACAATGAGCAGTTCTTC. Its protein product is CSASLEPSYNEQFF.

This clonotype turned up a few times. This chain joins TRBV5-1 and TRBJ2-7; D is perhaps TRBD1 (5 bases). The CDR3 length is 14 residues. In germline, CDR1 is SGHRS, CDR2 YFSETQ. The V end lost 4 bases, the J end lost 7 bases, and 18 bases lay between the germline ends. The CDR3 DNA is TGCGCCAGCAGCCCATGGACACGTCTGGAAGAGCAGTACTTC. It is translated as CASSPWTRLEEQYF.

The chain combines TRBV12-3 or TRBV12-4 with TRBJ2-7; TRBD1 is a possible D gene (6 bases). The germline V and J ends were trimmed by 6 bases and 5 bases, with 14 bases remaining between them. The CDR3 consists of 13 residues. CDR3 DNA sequence: TGTGCCAGCAGCCCCGGGACAAGCCACGAGCAGTACTTC. It yields the protein CASSPGTSHEQYF.

Ten or more counts support this clonotype. This sequence joins TRBV7-7 and TRBJ2-5; D is possibly TRBD1 or TRBD2 (6 bases each). V was trimmed by 3 bases and J by 1 base, leaving 9 bases between them. The CDR3 is 14 amino acids. CDR1 SSHAT and CDR2 FNYEAQ come from the germline V gene (reference sequence). This CDR3 is CASSFGGPQETQYF. DNA for the CDR3: TGTGCCAGCAGCTTTGGGGGGCCCCAAGAGACCCAGTACTTC.

This clonotype was counted between two and nine times. The chain uses TRBV5-5 and TRBJ2-3; 10 nucleotides line up with TRBD1. The CDR3 is 14 amino acids. V dropped 3 bases and J dropped 4; count of bases not matched to a gene: 2. Germline assignment: CDR1 SGHKS and CDR2 YYEKEE (reference sequence). Here the CDR3 DNA reads TGTGCCAGCAGCTCCGGGACAGGGGCAGATACGCAGTATTTT. Its translation: CASSSGTGADTQYF.

To note about this clonotype: Mismatch with germline at one junction end may stem from a read error. The chain has TRBV2 and TRBJ2-7, with 7 bases lining up with TRBD2. The CDR3 is 13 amino acids. CDR1 and CDR2 (germline): SNHLY, FYNNEI. The CDR3 region is CASRGGGTYEQYF. The CDR3 nucleotides are TGTGCCAGCAGGGGCGGGGGTACCTATGAGCAGTACTTC.

This chain joins TRBV7-3 and TRBJ2-7; maybe TRBD2 (5 bases). The V end was cut by 1 base, the J end by 6 bases, with 7 bases between. The germline V gene has CDR1 SGHTA and CDR2 FQGTGA. CDR3 size: 12 residues. The CDR3 is CASSLNGIEQYF. CDR3 in DNA: TGTGCCAGCAGCTTAAACGGGATCGAGCAGTACTTC.

This clonotype has just one count. The rearrangement joins TRBV9 to TRBJ1-1, with a tentative D call TRBD1 (6 bases). The CDR3 loop spans 13 amino acids. V was trimmed by 1 base and J by 8 bases, leaving 12 bases between them. In germline, CDR1 is SGDLS, CDR2 YYNGEE. CDR3 nucleotide sequence: TGTGCCAGCAGCGTACGAGGGGGGTCGGAAGCTTTCTTT. Translated, it gives CASSVRGGSEAFF.

This clonotype was recorded a few times. DNA of the CDR3: TGCGCCAGCAGCCAAGACGAGCGGACCACCTACAATGAGCAGTTCTTC. Translation: CASSQDERTTYNEQFF. The chain has TRBV4-1 and TRBJ2-1, with D perhaps TRBD2 (5 bases). Germline V gene lookup returns CDR1 MGHRA and CDR2 YSYEKL. The length of the CDR3 is 16 residues. Trimming took 0 bases from V and 2 from J, leaving 11 bases between them.

The V and J genes are TRBV2 and TRBJ1-1, with unresolved D. V dropped 1 base and J dropped 2 bases, with 5 bases sitting between them. Per germline, CDR1 SNHLY and CDR2 FYNNEI. This CDR3 has 13 amino acids. CDR3 bases: TGTGCCAGCAGTGAAGGGGTTAACACTGAAGCTTTCTTT. It translates to CASSEGVNTEAFF.

This clonotype came up many times. The chain joins TRBV2 to TRBJ2-7, with 9 positions matching TRBD1. This CDR3 comprises 13 residues. Germline-derived CDR1 and CDR2 are SNHLY and FYNNEI. Losses at the gene ends were 7 bases for V and 2 bases for J; bases not matched to a gene: 3. CDR3 coding DNA: TGTGCCAGCACCCGGGACAGGGCCTACGAGCAGTACTTC. It codes for CASTRDRAYEQYF.

This clonotype was seen many times. This sequence joins TRBV24-1 and TRBJ2-2, with D uncertain. This CDR3 is 12 amino acids long. The V end lost 6 bases, the J end lost 3 bases, and 4 bases lay between the germline ends. Germline V gene lookup returns CDR1 KGHDR and CDR2 SFDVKD. The CDR3 loop reads CATSIDTGELFF. CDR3 sequence (DNA): TGTGCCACCAGTATAGACACCGGGGAGCTGTTTTTT.

A few counts support this clonotype. J is TRBJ1-2 and V is TRBV2; D call uncertain. Trimming removed 1 base from V and 4 bases from J, with 22 bases in between. Germline CDR1 and CDR2: SNHLY and FYNNEI. This CDR3 contains 18 residues. CDR3 sequence: CASSEGGLPPVIGYGYTF. In DNA form, the CDR3 reads TGTGCCAGCAGTGAAGGAGGACTTCCACCGGTTATCGGCTATGGCTACACCTTC.

V and J are TRBV12-3 or TRBV12-4 and TRBJ1-1; D gene uncertain. Trimming left V 5 bases short and J 7 bases short, with 14 bases between. CDR3 length: 13 residues. The CDR3 loop reads CASSTQFSGEAFF. In DNA, the CDR3 is TGTGCCAGCAGTACACAGTTTTCGGGTGAAGCTTTCTTT.

In this sample, this clonotype turned up a few times. The rearrangement links TRBV7-6 to TRBJ2-2, with 7 positions matching TRBD1. This CDR3 spans 14 amino acids. Germline trimming cut 5 bases from V and 1 base from J; bases unmatched to any gene: 1. CDR1 is SGHVS and CDR2 is FNYEAQ in the germline V gene. The CDR3 DNA is TGTGCCAGCAGCCGGACAGGGAACACCGGGGAGCTGTTTTTT. It specifies CASSRTGNTGELFF.

This clonotype was detected ten times or more. This chain links TRBV2 with TRBJ1-6, with a tentative D call TRBD1 (5 bases). Trimming took off 2 bases at V and 11 bases at J, with 13 bases between the two ends. This CDR3 comprises 14 residues. The germline gives CDR1 SNHLY, CDR2 FYNNEI. CDR3 in amino acids: CASSERQGSAPLHF. In DNA, the CDR3 is TGTGCCAGCAGTGAAAGGCAGGGATCGGCACCCCTCCACTTT.

This clonotype showed up just a few times. The rearrangement uses TRBV29-1 and TRBJ2-7; perhaps TRBD2 as D (7 bases). V was pared by 4 bases and J by 0 bases, with 10 bases between. The CDR3 has 13 residues. Germline CDR1 SQVTM, CDR2 ANQGSEA. The CDR3 DNA reads TGCAGCGTTGGCGGGGGCCTCTCCTACGAGCAGTACTTC. Translation: CSVGGGLSYEQYF.

V and J are TRBV7-9 and TRBJ1-1; 8 bases align to TRBD1. After removal of 3 bases from V and 0 bases from J, the junction contained 3 bases not matched to a gene. Germline V gives CDR1 SEHNR, CDR2 FQNEAQ (reference sequence). The CDR3 consists of 15 residues. CDR3 loop: CASSFGQGMNTEAFF. The CDR3 nucleotides are TGTGCCAGCAGCTTCGGACAGGGAATGAACACTGAAGCTTTCTTT.

DNA of the CDR3: TGTGCCAGCAGTTTCGGAAACAGCTCCAATGGCTACACCTTC. Translating it yields CASSFGNSSNGYTF. The chain employs TRBV12-3 or TRBV12-4 and TRBJ1-2; D not certain. This CDR3 is 14 amino acids long. V lost 3 bases, J lost 6 bases, and 14 bases lay in between.

This clonotype appeared a few times. V is TRBV15 and J is TRBJ2-7; no definite D call. Germline CDR1 is LNHNV and CDR2 is YYDKDF (reference sequence). The V end was cut by 0 bases, the J end by 7 bases, with 13 bases between. This CDR3 contains 14 residues. CDR3 loop: CATSRDLTLWEQYF. The CDR3 nucleotides are TGTGCCACCAGCAGAGACCTAACCCTCTGGGAGCAGTACTTC.

The chain joins TRBV19 to TRBJ2-1; maybe TRBD1 (5 bases). The germline gives CDR1 LNHDA, CDR2 SQIVND (reference sequence). V was shortened by 4 bases and J by 6 bases, with 13 bases between the two germline ends. The CDR3 length is 14 residues. The CDR3 is CASSRTTFPNEQFF. Here the CDR3 DNA reads TGTGCCAGTAGTAGGACAACTTTTCCCAATGAGCAGTTCTTC.